This T cell receptor (beta chain) derives from a study of blood T cell repertoires in COVID-19. In germline, CDR1 is SGHRS, CDR2 YFSETQ. Between the trimmed V and J ends, which lost 1 base and 5 bases, there was a span of 12 bases. The CDR3 loop spans 15 amino acids. Per the original methods: Nucleated cell number was recorded as an estimate derived from reference gene primer amplification. Sequencing used immunoSEQ multiplex PCR; TCRdb keeps in-frame clones, though not all of them. D and trimming were read from the DNA, whereas the V and J calls and clone size are those reported in that table. The sample holds around 480,000 clones, around 89% seen once.

The genes are TRBV5-1 and TRBJ2-2; D is uncertain. The sequenced sample was peripheral blood. The TCR originated in a woman aged 45-65 years with COVID-19, enrolled during active disease. The CDR3 coding sequence is TGCGCCAGCAGCTTGTCCTCAGGAAGGACCGGGGAGCTGTTTTTT. Protein product: CASSLSSGRTGELFF.